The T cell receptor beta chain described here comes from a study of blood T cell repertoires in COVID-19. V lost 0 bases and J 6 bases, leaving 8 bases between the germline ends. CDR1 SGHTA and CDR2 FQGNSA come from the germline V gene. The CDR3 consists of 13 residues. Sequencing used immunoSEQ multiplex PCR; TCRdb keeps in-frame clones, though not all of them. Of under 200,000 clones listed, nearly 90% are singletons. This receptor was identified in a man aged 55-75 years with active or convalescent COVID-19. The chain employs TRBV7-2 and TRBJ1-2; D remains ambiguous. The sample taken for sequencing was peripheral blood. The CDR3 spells CASSLAGGDGYTF. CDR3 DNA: TGTGCCAGCAGCTTAGCGGGTGGAGATGGCTACACCTTC. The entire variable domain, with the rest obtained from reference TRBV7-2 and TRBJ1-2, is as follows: GAGVSQSPSNKVTEKGKDVELRCDPISGHTALYWYRQSLGQGLEFLIYFQGNSAPDKSGLPSDRFSAERTGGSVSTLTIQRTQQEDSAVYLCASSLAGGDGYTFGSGTRLTVV.